These 22 T cell receptor beta chains were all obtained from the same sample, sequenced in a study of shared clonotypes between healthy human individuals. TCRdb's copy holds only in-frame clones and misses some; the assay was immunoSEQ multiplex PCR. The data hold 700,000 to 950,000 clones, with 96% observed a single time. Selected positively for CCR7 and CD45RO-negative, naive CD8 cells excluded terminally differentiated effector memory CD45RA+ cells. Sequencing input: naive CD8+ T cells sorted from blood. The source of these receptors is a man aged 25 to 40 in good health.

This rearrangement joins TRBV9 to TRBJ2-5; D remains unclear. The CDR3 has 14 residues. The germline V gene encodes CDR1 SGDLS and CDR2 YYNGEE. With 0 bases removed from V and 5 bases from J, the gap between germline ends came to 11 bases. DNA of the CDR3: TGTGCCAGCAGCGTAGAGTCGGCCTGGGAGACCCAGTACTTC. Translated: CASSVESAWETQYF.

The chain recombines TRBV7-6 with TRBJ2-1, with 7 bases lining up with TRBD1. The CDR3 consists of 16 residues. The germline CDR1 and CDR2 sequences are SGHVS and FNYEAQ. The V segment lost 5 bases and the J segment 2 bases; nucleotides outside the gene matches: 9. CDR3 DNA: TGTGCCAGCAGCCCCACGGGGACAGCGACCTACAATGAGCAGTTCTTC. Translated: CASSPTGTATYNEQFF.

Notes on this clone: This sample includes further DNA sequences coding for the same CDR3. This chain links TRBV6-5 with TRBJ1-2; D remains ambiguous. V shed 2 bases and J shed 2 bases, with 9 bases lying between them. The CDR3 loop spans 14 amino acids. Germline V gives CDR1 MNHEY, CDR2 SVGAGI. The chain's CDR3 is CASSYGHSNYGYTF. DNA for the CDR3: TGTGCCAGCAGTTACGGCCATTCAAACTATGGCTACACCTTC.

The CDR3 nucleotides read TGTGCCATCAGTGAACGCGATTGGTCTGGAAACACCATATATTTT. Translated: CAISERDWSGNTIYF. V usage is TRBV10-3 and J usage is TRBJ1-3; the D is unclear. The CDR3 sequence is 15 residues long. CDR1 and CDR2 (germline): ENHRY, SYGVKD. V was cut by 3 bases and J by 1 base, with 10 bases left in between.

This chain uses TRBV28 with TRBJ2-7; TRBD2 matches at 7 bases. Trimming cost V 1 base and J 2 bases; bases outside gene matches: 11. The germline gives CDR1 MDHEN, CDR2 SYDVKM. The CDR3 contains 17 residues. The CDR3 DNA reads as TGTGCCAGCAGTTTATCGTCCGGGGGGAGGCTAGCCTACGAGCAGTACTTC. This sequence encodes CASSLSSGGRLAYEQYF. The entire variable domain, with the rest obtained from reference TRBV28 and TRBJ2-7, is as follows: DVKVTQSSRYLVKRTGEKVFLECVQDMDHENMFWYRQDPGLGLRLIYFSYDVKMKEKGDIPEGYSVSREKKERFSLILESASTNQTSMYLCASSLSSGGRLAYEQYFGPGTRLTVT.

The chain couples TRBV7-9 to TRBJ1-1, with D unresolved. CDR3 size: 15 residues. With 3 bases removed from V and 0 bases from J, the gap between germline ends came to 11 bases. From germline, CDR1 is SEHNR and CDR2 FQNEAQ (reference sequence). CDR3 residues: CASSLVDRLNTEAFF. As DNA, the CDR3 is TGTGCCAGCAGCTTGGTCGACCGACTGAACACTGAAGCTTTCTTT.

The table lists this clone with a count of one. The chain couples TRBV7-9 to TRBJ1-2; D is unresolved. This CDR3 comprises 12 residues. Trimming left V 5 bases short and J 3 bases short, with 7 bases between. From germline, CDR1 is SEHNR and CDR2 FQNEAQ (reference sequence). In DNA, the CDR3 is TGTGCCAGCAGCCGGGGTGACTATGGCTACACCTTC. Protein product: CASSRGDYGYTF.

The chain employs TRBV2 and TRBJ1-2; the D is unclear. V dropped 6 bases and J dropped 4 bases, with 21 bases sitting between them. Germline V CDR1 and CDR2: SNHLY, FYNNEI. The CDR3 loop spans 16 amino acids. The CDR3 sequence is CASSWNLVGGGYGYTF. CDR3 nucleotides: TGTGCCAGCAGCTGGAACTTAGTCGGAGGAGGCTATGGCTACACCTTC.

V gene TRBV6-5 combines with J gene TRBJ2-7, with 7 bases aligning to TRBD1. Germline assignment: CDR1 MNHEY and CDR2 SVGAGI. Unmatched junction bases numbered 8, after V lost 6 bases and J lost 3 bases. The CDR3 consists of 14 residues. For the CDR3, the DNA is TGTGCCAGCAGCCCCGGGACAGCTTACTACGAGCAGTACTTC. It is translated as CASSPGTAYYEQYF.

This sequence joins TRBV28 and TRBJ1-5; no firm D call. V was pared by 2 bases and J by 0 bases, with 14 bases between. Germline V gene data show CDR1 as MDHEN and CDR2 as SYDVKM. The CDR3 spans 17 residues. The CDR3 bases are TGTGCCAGCAGTTTAGGCACGGCGGTGTTTAGCAATCAGCCCCAGCATTTT. It codes for CASSLGTAVFSNQPQHF.

The chain combines TRBV19 with TRBJ2-2; TRBD2 matches 10 bases. V dropped 7 bases and J dropped 2; count of bases not matched to a gene: 7. CDR1 and CDR2 from the germline V gene are LNHDA and SQIVND (reference sequence). The CDR3 sequence is 16 residues long. The CDR3 sequence: CASKSIAGGNTGELFF. The CDR3 coding sequence is TGTGCCAGTAAGAGTATAGCGGGAGGAAACACCGGGGAGCTGTTTTTT.

The chain couples TRBV14 to TRBJ2-7; D might be TRBD1 (6 bases). Germline CDR1 reads SGHDN; CDR2 reads FVKESK. Trimming cost V 5 bases and J 5 bases, with 10 bases left between them. The CDR3 has 12 residues. The CDR3: CASSSGQNEQYF. For the CDR3, the DNA is TGTGCCAGCAGCTCTGGACAGAACGAGCAGTACTTC. Together with reference TRBV14 and TRBJ2-7, the CDR3 gives the full variable domain: EAGVTQFPSHSVIEKGQTVTLRCDPISGHDNLYWYRRVMGKEIKFLLHFVKESKQDESGMPNNRFLAERTGGTYSTLKVQPAELEDSGVYFCASSSGQNEQYFGPGTRLTVT.

This rearrangement joins TRBV25-1 to TRBJ2-1; D is possibly TRBD2 (6 bases). Germline CDR1 reads MGHDK; CDR2 reads SYGVNS. V lost 6 bases, J lost 6 bases, and 21 bases lay in between. There are 16 residues in the CDR3. In DNA form, the CDR3 reads TGTGCCAGCAGCCCCCGAGTAAGCGGGTGGGGCAATGAGCAGTTCTTC. Translated, it gives CASSPRVSGWGNEQFF.

This chain links TRBV10-3 with TRBJ2-7; D unresolved. CDR1 ENHRY and CDR2 SYGVKD come from the germline V gene. V lost 4 bases and J 1 base, leaving 17 bases between the germline ends. The CDR3 sequence is 16 residues long. The CDR3 sequence: CAISGTNRAESYEQYF. CDR3 sequence (DNA): TGTGCCATCAGTGGAACCAACCGCGCGGAGTCCTACGAGCAGTACTTC.

The J gene is TRBJ1-2, the V gene TRBV5-6, with D possibly TRBD1 on 5 matching bases. CDR1 and CDR2 from the germline V gene are SGHDT and YYEEEE. The CDR3 length is 14 residues. The V end was cut by 1 base, the J end by 2 bases, with 9 bases between. The CDR3 spells CASSLTGVNYGYTF. Here the CDR3 DNA reads TGTGCCAGCAGCTTGACAGGCGTGAACTATGGCTACACCTTC. The whole variable domain, remainder taken from reference TRBV5-6 and TRBJ1-2, is DAGVTQSPTHLIKTRGQQVTLRCSPKSGHDTVSWYQQALGQGPQFIFQYYEEEERQRGNFPDRFSGHQFPNYSSELNVNALLLGDSALYLCASSLTGVNYGYTFGSGTRLTVV.

This chain uses TRBV5-5 with TRBJ2-2, with TRBD2 matching over 12 bases. The V and J ends lost 7 bases and 5 bases, in that order; junction bases with no gene match: 12. Germline CDR1 SGHKS, CDR2 YYEKEE (reference sequence). The CDR3 covers 17 residues. The CDR3: CASALASGRAYTGELFF. For the CDR3, the DNA is TGTGCCAGCGCCCTGGCTAGCGGGAGGGCCTATACCGGGGAGCTGTTTTTT.

V usage is TRBV28 and J usage is TRBJ2-7, with D unresolved. Germline values: CDR1 MDHEN, CDR2 SYDVKM. With 5 bases removed from V and 5 bases from J, the gap between germline ends came to 10 bases. This CDR3 has 12 amino acids. This chain's CDR3 is CASSLLSNEQYF. In DNA form, the CDR3 reads TGTGCCAGCAGTCTCCTCAGTAACGAGCAGTACTTC. Full variable domain (remainder filled in from reference TRBV28 and TRBJ2-7): DVKVTQSSRYLVKRTGEKVFLECVQDMDHENMFWYRQDPGLGLRLIYFSYDVKMKEKGDIPEGYSVSREKKERFSLILESASTNQTSMYLCASSLLSNEQYFGPGTRLTVT.

The chain carries TRBV5-5 and TRBJ2-3; D is unclear. V was trimmed by 2 bases and J by 4 bases, leaving 5 bases between them. Germline-derived CDR1 and CDR2 are SGHKS and YYEKEE (reference sequence). This CDR3 contains 12 residues. The CDR3 loop reads CASSFRADTQYF. The CDR3 DNA reads as TGTGCCAGCAGCTTCCGAGCAGATACGCAGTATTTT.

The chain recombines TRBV28 with TRBJ1-1; D is undetermined. The germline V gene has CDR1 MDHEN and CDR2 SYDVKM. V was trimmed by 2 bases and J by 4 bases, leaving 8 bases between them. The CDR3 runs 13 residues. The chain's CDR3 is CASSLQDFTEAFF. CDR3 DNA: TGTGCCAGCAGTTTACAGGACTTCACTGAAGCTTTCTTT.

This chain links TRBV19 with TRBJ1-5; no firm D call. Germline CDR1 reads LNHDA; CDR2 reads SQIVND (reference sequence). This CDR3 comprises 14 residues. V dropped 5 bases and J dropped 6 bases, with 14 bases sitting between them. CDR3 region: CASSLAVGGQPQHF. DNA for the CDR3: TGTGCCAGTAGTTTAGCGGTTGGAGGTCAGCCCCAGCATTTT.

V usage is TRBV27 and J usage is TRBJ2-3; D gene uncertain. Germline assignment: CDR1 MNHEY and CDR2 SMNVEV (reference sequence). Trimming shortened V by 5 bases and J by 4 bases, and 10 bases separated the two germline ends. The CDR3 spans 13 residues. CDR3 loop: CASSIRQADTQYF. For the CDR3, the DNA is TGTGCCAGCAGTATCCGACAAGCAGATACGCAGTATTTT.

The chain is built from TRBV7-2 and TRBJ2-4, with 7 bases fitting TRBD2. This CDR3 has 12 residues. The germline gives CDR1 SGHTA, CDR2 FQGNSA. Germline trimming cut 8 bases from V and 7 bases from J; bases unmatched to any gene: 5. CDR3 protein: CASADGGNIQYF. In DNA, the CDR3 is TGTGCCAGCGCGGACGGGGGGAACATTCAGTACTTC.